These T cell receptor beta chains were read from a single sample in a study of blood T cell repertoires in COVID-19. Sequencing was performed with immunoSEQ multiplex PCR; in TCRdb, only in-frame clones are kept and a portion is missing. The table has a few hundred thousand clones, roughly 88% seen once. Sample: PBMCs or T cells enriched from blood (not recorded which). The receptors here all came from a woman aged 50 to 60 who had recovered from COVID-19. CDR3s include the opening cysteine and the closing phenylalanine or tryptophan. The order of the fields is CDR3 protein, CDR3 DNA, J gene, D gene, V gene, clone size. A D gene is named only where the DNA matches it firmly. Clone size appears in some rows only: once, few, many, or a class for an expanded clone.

CDR3: CASSWGQGKSYEQYF; DNA: TGTGCCAGCAGCTGGGGACAGGGTAAGTCCTACGAGCAGTACTTC; J: TRBJ2-7; D: TRBD1; V: TRBV5-6; size: NA
CDR3: CASSEGLSNQPQHF; DNA: TGTGCCAGCAGTGAGGGCCTTAGCAATCAGCCCCAGCATTTT; J: TRBJ1-5; D: NA; V: TRBV2; size: NA
CDR3: CASSLGGSENTEAFF; DNA: TGCGCCAGCAGCTTGGGGGGCAGCGAGAACACTGAAGCTTTCTTT; J: TRBJ1-1; D: NA; V: TRBV5-1; size: NA
CDR3: CASMDLGATGNTIYF; DNA: TGTGCCAGTATGGACCTGGGGGCAACTGGAAACACCATATATTTT; J: TRBJ1-3; D: NA; V: TRBV19; size: NA
CDR3: CASSLARGRGHPYEQYF; DNA: TGTGCCAGCAGCTTAGCGCGGGGGAGGGGTCACCCCTACGAGCAGTACTTC; J: TRBJ2-7; D: TRBD2; V: TRBV7-2; size: NA
CDR3: CASSPPGDRGDGYTF; DNA: TGTGCCAGTAGTCCCCCAGGGGACAGGGGCGATGGCTACACCTTC; J: TRBJ1-2; D: TRBD1; V: TRBV19; size: NA
CDR3: CASSQDLAGVSLTEAFF; DNA: TGTGCCAGCAGCCAAGATTTGGCAGGGGTTAGTTTAACTGAAGCTTTCTTT; J: TRBJ1-1; D: NA; V: TRBV3-1/TRBV3-2; size: once
CDR3: CASSEAQGGNQPQHF; DNA: TGTGCCAGCAGTGAAGCCCAGGGGGGCAATCAGCCCCAGCATTTT; J: TRBJ1-5; D: TRBD1; V: TRBV2; size: NA
CDR3: CASSLRTGQGGETQYF; DNA: TGTGCCAGCAGCCTACGAACGGGACAGGGCGGAGAGACCCAGTACTTC; J: TRBJ2-5; D: TRBD1; V: TRBV11-3; size: NA
CDR3: CASSKGQASGVNYGYTF; DNA: TGTGCCAGCAGCAAAGGACAGGCCTCGGGCGTTAACTATGGCTACACCTTC; J: TRBJ1-2; D: NA; V: TRBV21-1; size: once
CDR3: CASSPDRGNEQYF; DNA: TGTGCCAGCAGCCCTGACAGGGGGAACGAGCAGTACTTC; J: TRBJ2-7; D: TRBD1; V: TRBV5-6; size: NA
CDR3: CASSVEDRDYEQYF; DNA: TGTGCCAGCAGCGTAGAGGACAGGGATTACGAGCAGTACTTC; J: TRBJ2-7; D: TRBD1; V: TRBV9; size: NA
CDR3: CASSVRQGHSGELFF; DNA: TGTGCCAGCAGCGTACGGCAGGGTCATTCCGGGGAGCTGTTTTTT; J: TRBJ2-2; D: NA; V: TRBV9; size: NA
CDR3: CSASRLAGGPRHNEQFF; DNA: TGCAGTGCTAGTAGACTAGCGGGAGGGCCTCGCCACAATGAGCAGTTCTTC; J: TRBJ2-1; D: TRBD2; V: TRBV20-1; size: NA
CDR3: CASSSGDRVLYYEQYF; DNA: TGCGCCAGCAGCTCGGGAGACAGGGTACTTTACTACGAGCAGTACTTC; J: TRBJ2-7; D: NA; V: TRBV5-1; size: NA
CDR3: CASSPGQWNTEAFF; DNA: TGTGCCAGCAGCCCTGGACAGTGGAACACTGAAGCTTTCTTT; J: TRBJ1-1; D: NA; V: TRBV14; size: once
CDR3: CASSPTQGAQETQYF; DNA: TGTGCTAGCAGCCCCACACAGGGGGCCCAAGAGACCCAGTACTTC; J: TRBJ2-5; D: TRBD1; V: TRBV7-7; size: NA
CDR3: CASSLGTGGGTDTQYF; DNA: TGTGCCAGTAGTCTAGGGACAGGAGGAGGGACAGATACGCAGTATTTT; J: TRBJ2-3; D: TRBD1; V: TRBV19; size: NA
CDR3: CASSVSSRRETQYF; DNA: TGTGCCAGCAGTGTGAGTAGCCGTCGGGAGACCCAGTACTTC; J: TRBJ2-5; D: NA; V: TRBV2; size: NA
CDR3: CASSPHREETQYF; DNA: TGTGCCAGCTCACCGCACAGGGAAGAGACCCAGTACTTC; J: TRBJ2-5; D: NA; V: TRBV18; size: once
CDR3: CASSESRGSGNTIYF; DNA: TGTGCCAGCAGTGAATCACGGGGCTCTGGAAACACCATATATTTT; J: TRBJ1-3; D: NA; V: TRBV2; size: NA
CDR3: CASSLGRGTDTQYF; DNA: TGTGCCAGCTCATTGGGCAGGGGCACAGATACGCAGTATTTT; J: TRBJ2-3; D: NA; V: TRBV18; size: once
CDR3: CASSGAPGRPTFSEAFF; DNA: TGTGCCAGCAGCGGCGCCCCTGGGAGGCCAACCTTCTCTGAAGCTTTCTTT; J: TRBJ1-1; D: NA; V: TRBV7-9; size: few
CDR3: CASSLGLAVFSYNEQFF; DNA: TGTGCCAGCAGCCTTGGACTAGCGGTATTCTCCTACAATGAGCAGTTCTTC; J: TRBJ2-1; D: TRBD2; V: TRBV5-8; size: NA